The 21 T cell receptor beta chains below all came from one sample that was sequenced in a study of blood T cell repertoires in COVID-19. Assay: immunoSEQ multiplex PCR; the TCRdb copy retains only in-frame clones and omits some. The sample has about 270,000 clones, 75% to 90% seen once; the top ten hold roughly 9.6%. The sample taken for sequencing was peripheral blood. These receptors came from a woman in her 70s with acute or convalescent COVID-19.

The gene calls are TRBV2 and TRBJ1-5, with 8 bases identical to TRBD1. Germline V lookup: CDR1 SNHLY, CDR2 FYNNEI. V shed 8 bases, J shed 6 bases, and the junction held 6 bases outside the gene matches. The CDR3 has 13 residues. CDR3 loop: CASATGEFQPQHF. DNA of the CDR3: TGTGCCAGCGCGACAGGGGAGTTTCAGCCCCAGCATTTT.

The V call is TRBV19, the J call TRBJ1-4; 7 nucleotides align to TRBD1. Unmatched junction bases numbered 3, after V lost 2 bases and J lost 3 bases. CDR1 and CDR2 from the germline V gene are LNHDA and SQIVND (reference sequence). The CDR3 consists of 15 residues. CDR3 sequence: CASSINRGANEKLFF. CDR3 DNA sequence: TGTGCCAGTAGTATAAACAGGGGTGCTAATGAAAAACTGTTTTTT.

This rearrangement joins TRBV10-3 to TRBJ1-4, with 9 nucleotides matching TRBD1. V shed 0 bases, J shed 8 bases, and the junction held 4 bases outside the gene matches. The germline CDR1 and CDR2 sequences are ENHRY and SYGVKD. The CDR3 consists of 15 residues. The CDR3 here is CAISESGTGMEKLFF. The CDR3 DNA sequence: TGTGCCATCAGTGAGTCGGGGACAGGGATGGAAAAACTGTTTTTT.

This chain links TRBV3-1 (or the pseudogene TRBV3-2) with TRBJ1-1, with a possible D match to TRBD1 (6 bases). The germline gives CDR1 LGHDT, CDR2 YNNKEL (reference sequence). The CDR3 runs to 14 residues. V was trimmed by 0 bases and J by 5 bases, leaving 10 bases between them. The CDR3 bases are TGTGCCAGCAGCCAAGATGGGGGCGGGACTGAAGCTTTCTTT. Residues: CASSQDGGGTEAFF.

V gene TRBV7-9 combines with J gene TRBJ2-1, with 7 bases aligning to TRBD1. The CDR3 length is 15 residues. Germline CDR1 is SEHNR and CDR2 is FQNEAQ (reference sequence). Germline trimming cut 2 bases from V and 6 bases from J; bases unmatched to any gene: 7. CDR3 amino acids: CASSLRGQGGNEQFF. As DNA, the CDR3 is TGTGCCAGCAGCTTAAGGGGGCAGGGCGGCAATGAGCAGTTCTTC.

The rearrangement links TRBV30 to TRBJ2-2; TRBD1 aligns across 8 bases. Germline trimming cut 5 bases from V and 3 bases from J; bases unmatched to any gene: 5. The CDR3 runs to 14 residues. Germline V gives CDR1 GTSNPN, CDR2 SVGIG (reference sequence). The CDR3 nucleotides read TGTGCCTGGTCTACAGGGGGAGACACCGGGGAGCTGTTTTTT. It is translated as CAWSTGGDTGELFF.

The chain combines TRBV5-1 with TRBJ2-1; the D gene is possibly TRBD2 (5 bases). The CDR3 extends over 13 amino acids. Deletions cut 2 bases from V and 9 bases from J, with 12 bases between. Germline lookup yields CDR1 SGHRS and CDR2 YFSETQ. DNA for the CDR3: TGCGCCAGCAGCTTTTCAGGTGGGAGTGAGCAGTTCTTC. It translates to CASSFSGGSEQFF.

This clone was counted a single time. The genes are TRBV2 and TRBJ2-3; perhaps TRBD1 as D (5 bases). Per germline, CDR1 SNHLY and CDR2 FYNNEI. V lost 4 bases and J lost 4, with 6 bases in between. This CDR3 spans 12 amino acids. CDR3: CASSGQSDTQYF. The CDR3 bases are TGTGCCAGCAGTGGACAGTCAGATACGCAGTATTTT.

The gene calls are TRBV29-1 and TRBJ1-2, with 7 bases lining up with TRBD1. CDR3 length: 11 amino acids. The trim removed 8 bases at V and 10 bases at J, leaving 10 bases unmatched. Looked up from germline, CDR1 is SQVTM and CDR2 is ANQGSEA. The CDR3 loop reads CSTRDSRVYTF. The CDR3 DNA sequence: TGCAGCACCCGGGACAGTAGAGTCTACACCTTC.

As for this clone: Other DNA sequences in this specimen translate into the identical CDR3. The CDR3 DNA sequence: TGTGCCACCAGCAGAGATCGGCAGGGGGCGAATTCACCCCTCCACTTT. The encoded protein is CATSRDRQGANSPLHF. This chain joins TRBV15 and TRBJ1-6; 8 bases line up with TRBD1. Germline values: CDR1 LNHNV, CDR2 YYDKDF (reference sequence). CDR3 length: 16 amino acids. The V segment lost 0 bases and the J segment 7 bases; nucleotides outside the gene matches: 5.

To note about this clone: The identical CDR3 is also encoded by other nucleotide sequences in the sample. This chain connects TRBV2 to TRBJ2-5; D ambiguous. V was clipped by 8 bases and J by 4 bases, with 8 bases between them. Germline CDR1 is SNHLY and CDR2 is FYNNEI. CDR3 length: 11 residues. CDR3 in DNA: TGTGCCAGCGGAAGAGGAGAGACCCAGTACTTC. This codes for CASGRGETQYF. Variable domain in full (rest from reference TRBV2 and TRBJ2-5): EPEVTQTPSHQVTQMGQEVILRCVPISNHLYFYWYRQILGQKVEFLVSFYNNEISEKSEIFDDQFSVERPDGSNFTLKIRSTKLEDSAMYFCASGRGETQYFGPGTRLLVL.

V usage is TRBV5-8 and J usage is TRBJ2-1; D perhaps matches TRBD2 (6 bases). Germline V gene lookup returns CDR1 SGHTS and CDR2 YDEGEE. The V gene lost 4 bases and the J gene lost 9 bases, with 20 bases spanning the gap. The CDR3 is 15 residues long. The CDR3 sequence is CASSQGLPPIGEQFF. In DNA form, the CDR3 reads TGTGCCAGCAGCCAGGGACTGCCACCCATTGGTGAGCAGTTCTTC.

The chain links TRBV4-1 to TRBJ1-3; no clear D. Trimming took 2 bases from V and 8 from J, leaving 16 bases between them. The CDR3 extends over 15 amino acids. CDR1 is MGHRA, CDR2 YSYEKL, per germline. Written as DNA, the CDR3 is TGCGCCAGCAGCCAACTCCGACTGGGTTCGGACACCATATATTTT. It yields the protein CASSQLRLGSDTIYF.

On this clone: The identical CDR3 is also encoded by other nucleotide sequences in the sample. The chain uses TRBV18 and TRBJ1-2; possible D gene TRBD1, 6 bases. The CDR3 is 14 residues long. Germline V gene data show CDR1 as KGHSH and CDR2 as LQKENI. Trimming took 3 bases from V and 0 from J, leaving 8 bases between them. The CDR3 coding sequence is TGTGCCAGCTCACCCGGACAGTCTAACTATGGCTACACCTTC. Translation: CASSPGQSNYGYTF.

The chain carries TRBV5-1 and TRBJ1-3; no clear D gene. Per germline, CDR1 SGHRS and CDR2 YFSETQ. V lost 0 bases and J lost 0, with 13 bases in between. The CDR3 has 17 residues. The CDR3 spells CASSLDGRPVSGNTIYF. The CDR3 bases are TGCGCCAGCAGCTTGGACGGCAGGCCTGTCTCTGGAAACACCATATATTTT.

The J gene is TRBJ2-7, the V gene TRBV6-6; 10 nucleotides match TRBD1. V lost 4 bases, J lost 5 bases, and 5 bases stayed unmatched. CDR1 and CDR2 from the germline V gene are MNHNY and SVGAGI (reference sequence). The CDR3 contains 14 residues. The CDR3 here is CASSSPGQGNEQYF. The CDR3 bases are TGTGCCAGCAGTTCCCCGGGACAGGGGAACGAGCAGTACTTC.

The chain is built from TRBV9 and TRBJ2-3, with D possibly being TRBD2 (7 bases). The CDR3 is made up of 16 amino acids. Looked up from germline, CDR1 is SGDLS and CDR2 is YYNGEE. With 5 bases removed from V and 5 bases from J, the gap between germline ends came to 21 bases. CDR3 coding DNA: TGTGCCAGCAGTACTCCCGGAGGGGGGGCTGGAGATACGCAGTATTTT. Residues: CASSTPGGGAGDTQYF.

The V gene is TRBV5-4, the J gene TRBJ1-6, with a possible D match to TRBD1 (6 bases). Trimming removed 3 bases from V and 6 bases from J, with 13 bases in between. CDR1 and CDR2 (germline): SGHNT, YYREEE (reference sequence). CDR3 length equals 15 residues. DNA of the CDR3: TGTGCCAGCAGCTCTCCAGGACAGCTTAATTCACCCCTCCACTTT. It encodes CASSSPGQLNSPLHF.

The J gene is TRBJ1-5, the V gene TRBV27, with D perhaps matching TRBD1 (5 bases). The length of the CDR3 is 13 residues. Germline V CDR1 and CDR2: MNHEY, SMNVEV (reference sequence). V lost 8 bases, J lost 5 bases, and 13 bases lay in between. The CDR3 spells CASRDSPYQPQHF. The CDR3 bases are TGTGCCAGCCGCGACAGTCCCTATCAGCCCCAGCATTTT.

Comments on this clone: The same CDR3 arises from other DNA sequences in this sample as well. The chain uses TRBV6-5 and TRBJ1-5; D is uncertain. The germline V gene has CDR1 MNHEY and CDR2 SVGAGI. The CDR3 spans 13 residues. V was cut by 6 bases and J by 4 bases, with 10 bases left in between. DNA for the CDR3: TGTGCCAGCAGCTTCCTCCTAAATCAGCCCCAGCATTTT. Amino acid sequence: CASSFLLNQPQHF.

This chain connects TRBV7-2 to TRBJ2-1, with D possibly TRBD1 on 6 matching bases. CDR1 and CDR2 from the germline V gene are SGHTA and FQGNSA. V gave up 0 bases and J gave up 7 bases, with 16 bases separating them. The CDR3 consists of 16 residues. DNA for the CDR3: TGTGCCAGCAGCTTAGCAGGCAGGGGAAGGGGAAATGAGCAGTTCTTC. It codes for CASSLAGRGRGNEQFF.